Reported below is one TCR beta chain. Antigen specificity is unknown. Germline lookup yields CDR1 SGHDN and CDR2 FVKESK. The germline V and J ends were trimmed by 0 bases and 1 base, with 13 bases remaining between them. This CDR3 region has 16 residues. The source of the sample is a study of radiotherapy plus CTLA-4 blockade in lung cancer. Across the whole study: Objective responses arose in over 15% of patients, and roughly 31% experienced disease control.

Clones were sequenced by immunoSEQ multiplex PCR, and TCRdb holds only the in-frame ones, with some missing. This table holds approximately 50,000 clones, 70% to 85% found once. General study results and limits: Increased serum interferon-beta after radiation also reportedly predicted response strongly. TCR clones originating in tumors grew in number in blood after radiotherapy plus ipilimumab.

The V gene is TRBV14, the J gene TRBJ2-7; a possible D gene is TRBD2 (7 bases). The TCR sequence derives from a human donor with non-small cell lung cancer whose response to radiotherapy plus ipilimumab could not be evaluated. Sequences were derived from peripheral blood, sampled from a patient treated with radiotherapy plus ipilimumab. The CDR3 sequence: CASSQDRGAQSYEQYF. DNA of the CDR3: TGTGCCAGCAGCCAAGATCGGGGGGCTCAATCCTACGAGCAGTACTTC.